This paragraph covers one TCR beta chain sequence. The record originates from a study of blood T cell repertoires in COVID-19. Study as a whole: Nucleic acid was either cDNA or gDNA, and it came from T cells, B-cell-depleted T cells, or PBMCs.

The germline CDR1 and CDR2 sequences are SGDLS and YYNGEE. V shed 3 bases and J 5 bases; nucleotides not matched to a gene: 7. This CDR3 spans 15 amino acids. Data came from immunoSEQ multiplex PCR; TCRdb stores just in-frame clones and leaves some out. The top ten clones hold 10% to 13% of a sample with about 210,000 clones, 80% to 85% of them seen once. Specimen: peripheral blood. The J gene is TRBJ1-2, the V gene TRBV9, with TRBD1 matching over 10 bases. This receptor was taken from a woman aged 80 or older with COVID-19, enrolled during active disease. DNA of the CDR3: TGTGCCAGCAGCGAAGGGACAGGGGCCGAGTATGGCTACACCTTC. Its translation is CASSEGTGAEYGYTF.